Below are 4 T cell receptor beta chains sequenced from a single sample in a study of CD8+CD57+ T cells in acquired aplastic anemia. Profiling of TCR beta VDJ combinations and CDR3 sequences used genomic DNA as template. Each CDR3 protein is one row after TCRdb ran MiXCR on the reads. The table has about 210,000 distinct CDR3 sequences, approximately 57% seen once. The sample taken for sequencing was sorted CD4+, CD8+, or CD8+CD57+ T cells (not recorded which) from PBMCs. These receptors were obtained from a human donor in good health.

The V call is TRBV7-9, the J call TRBJ2-7; weak D call: TRBD2 (5 bases). The V gene lost 6 bases and the J gene lost 2 bases, with 26 bases spanning the gap. The CDR3 has 18 residues. Germline V lookup: CDR1 SEHNR, CDR2 FQNEAQ (reference sequence). Written as DNA, the CDR3 is TGTGCCAGCAGTGTAACGTCAGCGGAAGGTGGAAACACCTACGAGCAGTACTTC. Translation: CASSVTSAEGGNTYEQYF. The entire variable domain, with the rest obtained from reference TRBV7-9 and TRBJ2-7, is as follows: DTGVSQNPRHKITKRGQNVTFRCDPISEHNRLYWYRQTLGQGPEFLTYFQNEAQLEKSRLLSDRFSAERPKGSFSTLEIQRTEQGDSAMYLCASSVTSAEGGNTYEQYFGPGTRLTVT.

The gene calls are TRBV5-1 and TRBJ2-1; D is uncertain. The CDR3 has 15 amino acids. The V gene's germline CDR1 is SGHRS and CDR2 YFSETQ. V was shortened by 4 bases and J by 6 bases, with 17 bases between the two germline ends. CDR3: CASSPQELNSNEQFF. In DNA form, the CDR3 reads TGCGCCAGCAGCCCGCAGGAGTTAAATAGCAATGAGCAGTTCTTC.

The rearrangement links TRBV7-8 to TRBJ1-2; D gene ambiguous. CDR1 SGHVS and CDR2 FQNEAQ come from the germline V gene. CDR3 length: 14 amino acids. V was trimmed by 5 bases and J by 1 base, leaving 11 bases between them. Written as DNA, the CDR3 is TGTGCCAGCAGCCCAGAAACGGGTAACTATGGCTACACCTTC. Translation gives CASSPETGNYGYTF.

This CDR3 is CASSRTLADEQYF. DNA for the CDR3: TGTGCCAGCAGCCGAACTCTAGCGGACGAGCAGTACTTC. This chain connects TRBV7-2 to TRBJ2-7, with 7 bases lining up with TRBD2. From germline, CDR1 is SGHTA and CDR2 FQGNSA. Trimming removed 5 bases from V and 5 bases from J; junction bases left unmatched: 6. The CDR3 extends over 13 amino acids.